A single TCR beta chain is shown here with its context. Naive CD8 isolation took CD45RO-negative cells positively selected for CCR7 and excluded terminally differentiated effector memory CD45RA+ cells. The V gene end was trimmed by 4 bases and the J gene end by 2 bases; junction bases not matched to a gene: 17. Germline V gene lookup returns CDR1 MGHRA and CDR2 YSYEKL. CDR3 length: 18 residues. The data derive from a study of shared clonotypes between healthy human individuals. Method: immunoSEQ multiplex PCR; TCRdb's copy keeps in-frame clones and lacks some. The data contain approximately 1.9 million clones, just under 95% of them singletons.

The J gene is TRBJ2-7, the V gene TRBV4-1, with TRBD2 identical over 7 bases. The TCR comes from a man between 18 and 29 years old in good health. Some clones in this sample may be carry-over from other donors' samples. Specimen: naive CD8+ T cells from PBMCs. The CDR3 here is CASSPQPLAGGITYEQYF. CDR3 nucleotide sequence: TGCGCCAGCAGCCCCCAACCCTTAGCGGGTGGAATTACCTACGAGCAGTACTTC.